This T cell receptor (beta chain) was recovered during a study of blood T cell repertoires in COVID-19. Study information: The United States, Italy and Spain were the sources of the acute and convalescent COVID-19 samples. Nucleic acid was either cDNA or gDNA, and it came from T cells, B-cell-depleted T cells, or PBMCs.

Using immunoSEQ multiplex PCR, the repertoire was profiled, and TCRdb retains in-frame clones only, with some absent. The repertoire holds approximately 140,000 clones, with 65% to 85% as singletons. The CDR3 has 15 amino acids. Germline lookup yields CDR1 SGHNT and CDR2 YENEEA. V was cut by 5 bases and J by 4 bases, with 14 bases left in between. The chain carries TRBV11-3 and TRBJ2-2, with D perhaps TRBD1 (6 bases). The receptor was isolated from a man aged 25 to 40 with COVID-19, enrolled during active disease. The sample taken for sequencing was peripheral blood. The CDR3 region is CASSAGTGITGELFF. The CDR3 region has the DNA TGTGCCAGCAGCGCCGGAACAGGGATCACCGGGGAGCTGTTTTTT.